Following are 32 T cell receptor beta chains from one sample sequenced in a study of human T cells and chemical hapten exposure. Time point denoted: patch test 1, 2 weeks after DPC sensitization. Treatment: therapeutic diphenylcyclopropenone sensitization with weekly scalp DPC. It was from unfractionated whole blood that total RNA was extracted. TCRdb analysed the RACE reads with MiXCR anew, one entry per CDR3 protein. Among over 50,000 distinct CDR3 sequences listed, approximately 11% were seen once. The sequenced sample was whole blood, obtained in connection with sensitization to the hapten diphenylcyclopropenone (DPC). Receptors originate from a middle-aged woman with alopecia areata. Some clones in this sample may be carry-over from other donors' samples.

This clonotype turned up a few times. V gene TRBV7-9 combines with J gene TRBJ2-7; D is undetermined. This CDR3 has 13 amino acids. V lost 4 bases and J lost 4, with 11 bases in between. Germline values: CDR1 SEHNR, CDR2 FQNEAQ (reference sequence). The CDR3 nucleotides read TGTGCCAGCAGCTCACGGCACAGTTACGAGCAGTACTTC. This translates into CASSSRHSYEQYF.

This clonotype has only a few counts. V gene TRBV21-1 combines with J gene TRBJ2-3. TRBV21-1 is a known pseudogene. The CDR3 consists of 17 residues. The CDR3 bases are TGTGCCAGCAGCAAAAAGCTGGGGATTTCCAGCACAGATACGCAGTATTTT. Translating it yields CASSKKLGISSTDTQYF.

The chain carries TRBV20-1 and TRBJ1-4; a weak D match, TRBD1 (6 bases). The germline CDR1 and CDR2 sequences are DFQATT and SNEGSKA (reference sequence). The CDR3 runs 13 residues. Trimming shortened V by 6 bases and J by 5 bases, and 13 bases separated the two germline ends. Here the CDR3 reads CSAEGGPNEKLFF. The DNA for the CDR3 is TGCAGTGCCGAGGGGGGACCGAATGAAAAACTGTTTTTT.

There are a few counts of this clonotype. This chain links TRBV2 with TRBJ2-4; D might be TRBD2 (6 bases). The CDR3 extends over 12 amino acids. The germline CDR1 and CDR2 sequences are SNHLY and FYNNEI. Deletions cut 3 bases from V and 7 bases from J, with 7 bases between. CDR3 in DNA: TGTGCCAGCAGTGAGGGGAGGAACATTCAGTACTTC. Its protein product is CASSEGRNIQYF.

The V gene is TRBV10-3, the J gene TRBJ1-2, with D possibly matching TRBD1 (6 bases). Trimming stripped 10 bases from V and 4 bases from J, with 13 bases between. Germline V gene lookup returns CDR1 ENHRY and CDR2 SYGVKD. This CDR3 spans 12 amino acids. CDR3 coding DNA: TGTGCCAGCTTCAGGGGAACCTATGGCTACACCTTC. It specifies CASFRGTYGYTF.

This clonotype appeared many times. V gene TRBV5-1 combines with J gene TRBJ2-6; the D is unclear. This CDR3 has 15 amino acids. V lost 4 bases and J lost 4, with 12 bases in between. Germline values: CDR1 SGHRS, CDR2 YFSETQ. CDR3 loop: CASSQMGSGANVLTF. The CDR3 DNA is TGCGCCAGCAGCCAGATGGGGTCCGGGGCCAACGTCCTGACTTTC.

Only a few counts were recorded for this clonotype. The chain couples TRBV7-8 to TRBJ2-1; 7 nucleotides line up with TRBD2. Trimming at V came to 5 bases and at J to 5 bases, leaving 9 bases not matched to a gene. This CDR3 is 15 amino acids long. The germline gives CDR1 SGHVS, CDR2 FQNEAQ. CDR3 sequence: CASSPTGTIDNEQFF. CDR3 bases: TGTGCCAGCAGCCCCACCGGGACTATCGACAATGAGCAGTTCTTC.

The V and J genes are TRBV20-1 and TRBJ2-3; 8 bases match TRBD2. Germline V gene lookup returns CDR1 DFQATT and CDR2 SNEGSKA (reference sequence). This CDR3 has 16 residues. J lost 5 bases, V lost 6 bases, and 16 bases had no gene match. The CDR3 region has the DNA TGCAGTGCCCCCAGGGTTGGCGGGAGGATTGGAGATACGCAGTATTTT. It is translated as CSAPRVGGRIGDTQYF.

The genes are TRBV9 and TRBJ2-2; maybe TRBD2 (6 bases). The CDR3 extends over 19 amino acids. Between the trimmed V and J ends, which lost 0 bases and 5 bases, there was a span of 23 bases. Per germline, CDR1 SGDLS and CDR2 YYNGEE. The chain's CDR3 is CASSVVVRDTGGNTGELFF. For the CDR3, the DNA is TGTGCCAGCAGCGTAGTGGTCCGTGACACAGGAGGGAATACCGGGGAGCTGTTTTTT. Variable domain in full (rest from reference TRBV9 and TRBJ2-2): DSGVTQTPKHLITATGQRVTLRCSPRSGDLSVYWYQQSLDQGLQFLIQYYNGEERAKGNILERFSAQQFPDLHSELNLSSLELGDSALYFCASSVVVRDTGGNTGELFFGEGSRLTVL.

V and J are TRBV7-9 and TRBJ2-5; tentative D call: TRBD1 (6 bases). The CDR3 covers 15 residues. CDR1 and CDR2 from the germline V gene are SEHNR and FQNEAQ (reference sequence). Trimming cost V 1 base and J 4 bases, with 13 bases left between them. The CDR3, as DNA: TGTGCCAGCAGCTTAGTCAACAGGGTTGCAGAGACCCAGTACTTC. It encodes CASSLVNRVAETQYF.

This clonotype was detected ten times or more. The chain couples TRBV7-9 to TRBJ2-5, with unresolved D. With 1 base removed from V and 2 bases from J, the gap between germline ends came to 8 bases. This CDR3 has 14 amino acids. CDR1 and CDR2 from the germline V gene are SEHNR and FQNEAQ (reference sequence). The CDR3 loop is CASSLVVSQETQYF. The CDR3 DNA reads TGTGCCAGCAGCTTAGTCGTCAGTCAAGAGACCCAGTACTTC.

V and J are TRBV3-1 and TRBJ1-2; D might be TRBD1 (6 bases). The germline CDR1 and CDR2 sequences are LGHDT and YNNKEL (reference sequence). Trimming removed 4 bases at V and 7 bases at J, with 16 bases between. This CDR3 is 14 amino acids long. The CDR3 region is CASSLPARGSGYTF. CDR3 sequence (DNA): TGTGCCAGCAGCCTCCCCGCCAGGGGCTCTGGCTACACCTTC.

The chain recombines TRBV28 with TRBJ1-2; D remains unclear. This CDR3 contains 13 residues. The V and J ends lost 3 bases and 4 bases respectively, with 9 bases between them. The germline gives CDR1 MDHEN, CDR2 SYDVKM. CDR3 amino acids: CASSFAVLYGYTF. CDR3 DNA sequence: TGTGCCAGCAGTTTTGCGGTCCTCTATGGCTACACCTTC.

The J gene is TRBJ2-1, the V gene TRBV11-2; 9 nucleotides line up with TRBD1. CDR1 is SGHAT and CDR2 is FQNNGV in the germline V gene. V shed 5 bases and J 8 bases; nucleotides not matched to a gene: 10. The CDR3 covers 15 residues. The chain's CDR3 is CASSEGTGPKDEQFF. In DNA, the CDR3 is TGTGCCAGCAGCGAAGGGACAGGGCCGAAAGATGAGCAGTTCTTC. Variable domain in full (rest from reference TRBV11-2 and TRBJ2-1): EAGVAQSPRYKIIEKRQSVAFWCNPISGHATLYWYQQILGQGPKLLIQFQNNGVVDDSQLPKDRFSAERLKGVDSTLKIQPAKLEDSAVYLCASSEGTGPKDEQFFGPGTRLTVL.

The V and J genes are TRBV6-5 and TRBJ2-5; D is possibly TRBD2 (5 bases). In germline, CDR1 is MNHEY, CDR2 SVGAGI. Trimming stripped 2 bases from V and 7 bases from J, with 11 bases between. The CDR3 covers 13 residues. CDR3 residues: CASSYGLEGTQYF. Written as DNA, the CDR3 is TGTGCCAGCAGTTACGGGCTAGAGGGGACCCAGTACTTC.

The table lists this clonotype with many counts. As DNA, the CDR3 is TGTGCCAGCACCGGGACAGAATCACCCCTCCACTTT. Its translation: CASTGTESPLHF. This chain joins TRBV3-1 and TRBJ1-6, with TRBD1 matching 7 bases. There are 12 residues in the CDR3. Germline values: CDR1 LGHDT, CDR2 YNNKEL (reference sequence). Unmatched junction bases numbered 4, after V lost 7 bases and J lost 10 bases.

This clonotype was detected ten times or more. V usage is TRBV30 and J usage is TRBJ2-3, with D perhaps TRBD1 (6 bases). This CDR3 has 13 amino acids. From germline, CDR1 is GTSNPN and CDR2 SVGIG (reference sequence). V gave up 7 bases and J gave up 2 bases, with 13 bases separating them. This CDR3 reads CAFAGQITDTQYF. In DNA, the CDR3 is TGTGCCTTCGCCGGACAGATCACAGATACGCAGTATTTT.

This clonotype occurred many times. The J gene is TRBJ1-5, the V gene TRBV18; 8 bases match TRBD1. V lost 4 bases and J lost 6; bases outside the gene matches: 5. Germline loops: CDR1 KGHSH, CDR2 LQKENI. The CDR3 spans 14 residues. The CDR3 is CASSLQGESQPQHF. The CDR3 DNA reads as TGTGCCAGCTCACTACAGGGGGAGAGTCAGCCCCAGCATTTT.

This clonotype was observed a handful of times. The chain carries TRBV27 and TRBJ2-2; D may be TRBD2 (6 bases). CDR3 length: 15 residues. V lost 4 bases to trimming and J lost 4 bases, with 13 bases between them. Germline values: CDR1 MNHEY, CDR2 SMNVEV (reference sequence). CDR3 residues: CASSSGGRGTGELFF. In DNA form, the CDR3 reads TGTGCCAGCAGTTCCGGGGGTCGTGGCACCGGGGAGCTGTTTTTT.

This clonotype was seen a handful of times. The gene calls are TRBV2 and TRBJ1-1; D is unresolved. The CDR3 sequence is 13 residues long. Trimming cost V 6 bases and J 5 bases, with 13 bases left between them. Per the germline V gene, CDR1 is SNHLY and CDR2 is FYNNEI. CDR3 DNA: TGTGCCAGCAGGCTAGGACGGCGTACTGAAGCTTTCTTT. As protein: CASRLGRRTEAFF. Looking up the rest from reference TRBV2 and TRBJ1-1 gives the full variable domain: EPEVTQTPSHQVTQMGQEVILRCVPISNHLYFYWYRQILGQKVEFLVSFYNNEISEKSEIFDDQFSVERPDGSNFTLKIRSTKLEDSAMYFCASRLGRRTEAFFGQGTRLTVV.

This clonotype was recorded many times. The CDR3 DNA is TGTGCCAGCATGGGGACAGGCTATGGCTACACCTTC. Its translation is CASMGTGYGYTF. The chain has TRBV6-1 and TRBJ1-2; 8 bases line up with TRBD1. CDR1 MNHNS and CDR2 SASEGT come from the germline V gene. J was trimmed by 4 bases and V by 7 bases; bases with no gene match: 2. This CDR3 has 12 amino acids.

The sample holds many counts of this clonotype. The chain joins TRBV4-2 to TRBJ1-3; D remains ambiguous. The CDR3 is 17 residues long. Deletions cut 1 base from V and 0 bases from J, with 13 bases between. Germline loops: CDR1 LGHNA, CDR2 YNFKEQ. CDR3 DNA sequence: TGTGCCAGCAGCCAAGTCCTGGGTCTCCTCTCTGGAAACACCATATATTTT. As protein: CASSQVLGLLSGNTIYF.

This clonotype was counted ten times or more. CDR3 sequence reads: CSAPLAAGTQYF. The CDR3 DNA reads TGCAGTGCTCCCCTCGCTGCAGGGACCCAGTACTTC. V usage is TRBV20-1 and J usage is TRBJ2-5; D uncertain. CDR1 and CDR2 (germline): DFQATT, SNEGSKA (reference sequence). V lost 5 bases and J lost 7, with 14 bases in between. This CDR3 spans 12 amino acids.

In its sample, this clonotype was seen a few times. The J gene is TRBJ2-1, the V gene TRBV7-6, with a weak D call TRBD1 (5 bases). Trimming took off 5 bases at V and 4 bases at J, with 12 bases between the two ends. The CDR3 runs to 14 residues. Looked up from germline, CDR1 is SGHVS and CDR2 is FNYEAQ. The CDR3 coding sequence is TGTGCCAGCAGCCCCTCGGACACTTACAATGAGCAGTTCTTC. This translates into CASSPSDTYNEQFF.

The chain is built from TRBV5-1 and TRBJ1-3; D is unresolved. V was pared by 5 bases and J by 0 bases, with 9 bases between. This CDR3 is 14 amino acids long. The germline V gene has CDR1 SGHRS and CDR2 YFSETQ. Written as DNA, the CDR3 is TGCGCCAGCAGTGTGGGCTCCTCTGGAAACACCATATATTTT. This gives the protein CASSVGSSGNTIYF.

This chain connects TRBV5-4 to TRBJ2-1; tentatively, D is TRBD1 (5 bases). In germline, CDR1 is SGHNT, CDR2 YYREEE (reference sequence). V lost 0 bases and J 4 bases, leaving 5 bases between the germline ends. The length of the CDR3 is 13 residues. The CDR3 sequence is CASSLGQYNEQFF. Here the CDR3 DNA reads TGTGCCAGCAGCTTGGGACAGTACAATGAGCAGTTCTTC.

This clonotype has at least ten counts. This chain uses TRBV6-2 or TRBV6-3 with TRBJ1-1, with 10 positions matching TRBD1. In germline, CDR1 is MNHEY, CDR2 SVGEGT. The CDR3 runs 14 residues. V was pared by 5 bases and J by 4 bases, with 4 bases of the junction left unmatched. CDR3 coding DNA: TGTGCCAGCAGTACGGGACAGGGGACCACTGAAGCTTTCTTT. Protein sequence: CASSTGQGTTEAFF.

This clonotype was counted ten times or more. The chain uses TRBV6-5 and TRBJ2-7; D unclear. Trimming cost V 0 bases and J 5 bases, with 11 bases left between them. Germline V gives CDR1 MNHEY, CDR2 SVGAGI. This CDR3 has 14 amino acids. CDR3 bases: TGTGCCAGCAGTTACTCCTCTAGGTTCCACGAGCAGTACTTC. Encoded protein: CASSYSSRFHEQYF.

The chain carries TRBV7-8 and TRBJ1-2; 8 bases fit TRBD1. The CDR3 spans 17 residues. Germline assignment: CDR1 SGHVS and CDR2 FQNEAQ. The junction had 12 bases not matched to a gene; V was cut back by 2 bases and J by 4 bases. CDR3 in DNA: TGTGCCAGCAGCTTATTTCCTCGGACAGGGATATCCTATGGCTACACCTTC. The encoded protein is CASSLFPRTGISYGYTF.

This clonotype was seen only a few times. V usage is TRBV9 and J usage is TRBJ1-4; D unresolved. This CDR3 has 13 residues. Trimming stripped 2 bases from V and 6 bases from J, with 8 bases between. The germline gives CDR1 SGDLS, CDR2 YYNGEE. The CDR3 DNA is TGTGCCAGCAGCGTTGGTAATGATGAAAAACTGTTTTTT. This codes for CASSVGNDEKLFF. The whole variable domain, filled in from reference TRBV9 and TRBJ1-4, reads DSGVTQTPKHLITATGQRVTLRCSPRSGDLSVYWYQQSLDQGLQFLIQYYNGEERAKGNILERFSAQQFPDLHSELNLSSLELGDSALYFCASSVGNDEKLFFGSGTQLSVL.

The chain joins TRBV29-1 to TRBJ2-2; 8 bases line up with TRBD2. Losses at the gene ends were 4 bases for V and 5 bases for J; bases not matched to a gene: 12. The CDR3 spans 16 residues. Germline values: CDR1 SQVTM, CDR2 ANQGSEA. CDR3 amino acids: CSVGFTAGAGTGELFF. DNA of the CDR3: TGCAGCGTTGGATTTACAGCGGGAGCTGGAACCGGGGAGCTGTTTTTT.

In its sample, this clonotype was seen many times. V usage is TRBV5-4 and J usage is TRBJ2-1, with D uncertain. This CDR3 region has 14 residues. V gave up 4 bases and J gave up 0 bases, with 8 bases separating them. Per germline, CDR1 SGHNT and CDR2 YYREEE (reference sequence). CDR3 loop: CASSPKSSYNEQFF. CDR3 in DNA: TGTGCCAGCAGCCCCAAGAGCTCCTACAATGAGCAGTTCTTC.